This T cell receptor (beta chain) was identified in a study of technical replicates of blood from several donors. TCRdb keeps only in-frame clones here, not all; method: immunoSEQ multiplex PCR. Found here are about 88,000 clones, approximately 90% of them singletons; the top ten hold around 0.3%. The germline V gene has CDR1 SGHRS and CDR2 YFSETQ. The CDR3 runs to 15 residues. Trimming took 5 bases from V and 0 from J, leaving 14 bases between them. This clone showed up just a few times. V and J are TRBV5-1 and TRBJ1-1, with D possibly being TRBD1 (6 bases). This clonotype was sampled from a human donor in good health. Sample: T cells isolated from PBMCs. CDR3 coding DNA: TGCGCCAGCAGTTGGGGGGGCAGTATGAACACTGAAGCTTTCTTT. This sequence encodes CASSWGGSMNTEAFF.